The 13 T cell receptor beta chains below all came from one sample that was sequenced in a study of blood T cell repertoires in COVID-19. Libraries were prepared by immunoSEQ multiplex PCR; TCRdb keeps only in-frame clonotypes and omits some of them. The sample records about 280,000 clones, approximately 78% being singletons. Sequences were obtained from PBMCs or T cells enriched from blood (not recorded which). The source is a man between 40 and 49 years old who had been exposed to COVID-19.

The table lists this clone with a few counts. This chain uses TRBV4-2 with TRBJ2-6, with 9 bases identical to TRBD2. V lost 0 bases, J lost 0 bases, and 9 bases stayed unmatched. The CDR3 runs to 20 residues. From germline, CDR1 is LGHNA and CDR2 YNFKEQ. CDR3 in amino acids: CASSQEGTSGPGSGANVLTF. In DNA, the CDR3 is TGTGCCAGCAGCCAAGAAGGCACTAGCGGGCCTGGCTCTGGGGCCAACGTCCTGACTTTC.

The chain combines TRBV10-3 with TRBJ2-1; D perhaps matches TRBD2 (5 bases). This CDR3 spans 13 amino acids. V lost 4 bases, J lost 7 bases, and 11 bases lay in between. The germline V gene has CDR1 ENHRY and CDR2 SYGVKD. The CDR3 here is CAISAGVVNEQFF. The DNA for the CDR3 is TGTGCCATCAGTGCCGGGGTAGTTAATGAGCAGTTCTTC.

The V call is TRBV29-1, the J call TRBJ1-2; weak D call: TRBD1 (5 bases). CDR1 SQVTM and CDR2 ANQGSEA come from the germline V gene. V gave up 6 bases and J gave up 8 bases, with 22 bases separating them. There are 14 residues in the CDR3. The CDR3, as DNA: TGCAGCGTGGGGGGGGTCCAAGTCAGGTCGGGCTACACCTTC. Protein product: CSVGGVQVRSGYTF.

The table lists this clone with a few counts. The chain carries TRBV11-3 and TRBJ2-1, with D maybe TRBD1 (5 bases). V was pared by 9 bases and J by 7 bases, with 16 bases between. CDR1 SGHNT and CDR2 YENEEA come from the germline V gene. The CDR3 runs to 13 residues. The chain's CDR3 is CASGRQTSNEQFF. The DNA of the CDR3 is TGTGCCAGTGGTAGACAGACAAGTAATGAGCAGTTCTTC. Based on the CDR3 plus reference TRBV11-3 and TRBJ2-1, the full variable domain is EAGVVQSPRYKIIEKKQPVAFWCNPISGHNTLYWYLQNLGQGPELLIRYENEEAVDDSQLPKDRFSAERLKGVDSTLKIQPAELGDSAVYLCASGRQTSNEQFFGPGTRLTVL.

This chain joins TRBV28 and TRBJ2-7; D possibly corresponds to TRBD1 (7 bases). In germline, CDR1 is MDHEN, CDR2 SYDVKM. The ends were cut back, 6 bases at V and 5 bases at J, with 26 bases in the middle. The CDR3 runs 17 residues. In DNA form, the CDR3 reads TGTGCCAGCAGGGCAGGGGGGTTGCCATCCGAACGTAACGAGCAGTACTTC. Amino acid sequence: CASRAGGLPSERNEQYF.

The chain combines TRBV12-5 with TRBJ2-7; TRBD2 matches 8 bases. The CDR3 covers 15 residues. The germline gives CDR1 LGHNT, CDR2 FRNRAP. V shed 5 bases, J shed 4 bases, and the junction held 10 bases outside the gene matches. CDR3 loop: CASGPPSGSLYEQYF. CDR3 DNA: TGTGCTAGTGGTCCCCCGAGCGGGAGTCTGTACGAGCAGTACTTC.

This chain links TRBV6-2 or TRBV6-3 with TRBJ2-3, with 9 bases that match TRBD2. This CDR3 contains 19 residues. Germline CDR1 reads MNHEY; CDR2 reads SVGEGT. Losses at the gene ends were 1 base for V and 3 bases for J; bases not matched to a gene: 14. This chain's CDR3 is CASSYLGGSGSVRTDTQYF. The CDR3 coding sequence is TGTGCCAGCAGTTACTTGGGGGGTAGCGGGAGTGTGAGGACAGATACGCAGTATTTT.

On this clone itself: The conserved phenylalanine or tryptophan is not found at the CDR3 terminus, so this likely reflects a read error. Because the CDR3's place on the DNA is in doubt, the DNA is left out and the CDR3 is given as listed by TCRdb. The CDR3 here is CSAVGLEGI. The V gene is TRBV20-1, the J gene TRBJ1-1. Germline V gene data show CDR1 as DFQATT and CDR2 as SNEGSKA (reference sequence). The CDR3 extends over 9 residues, inclusive of both ends.

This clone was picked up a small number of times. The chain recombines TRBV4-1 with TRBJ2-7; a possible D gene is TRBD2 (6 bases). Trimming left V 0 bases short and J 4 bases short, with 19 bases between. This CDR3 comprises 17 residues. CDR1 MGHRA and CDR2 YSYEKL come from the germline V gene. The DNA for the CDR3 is TGCGCCAGCAGCCAAGATCGCGGCGGGATAGGCGGGTACGAGCAGTACTTC. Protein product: CASSQDRGGIGGYEQYF.

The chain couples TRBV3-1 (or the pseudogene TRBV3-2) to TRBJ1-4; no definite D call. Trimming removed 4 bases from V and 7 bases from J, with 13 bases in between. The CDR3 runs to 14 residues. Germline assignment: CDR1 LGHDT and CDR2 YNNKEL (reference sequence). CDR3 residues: CASSRSSSGEKLFF. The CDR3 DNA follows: TGTGCCAGCAGCCGATCCTCTTCGGGTGAAAAACTGTTTTTT.

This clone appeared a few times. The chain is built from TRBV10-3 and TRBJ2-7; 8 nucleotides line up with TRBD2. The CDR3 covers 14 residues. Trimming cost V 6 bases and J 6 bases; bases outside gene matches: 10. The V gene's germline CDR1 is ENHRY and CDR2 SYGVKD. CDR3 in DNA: TGTGCCATCAGGGCCCCGGGAGGGTCCAGCGAGCAGTACTTC. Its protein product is CAIRAPGGSSEQYF.

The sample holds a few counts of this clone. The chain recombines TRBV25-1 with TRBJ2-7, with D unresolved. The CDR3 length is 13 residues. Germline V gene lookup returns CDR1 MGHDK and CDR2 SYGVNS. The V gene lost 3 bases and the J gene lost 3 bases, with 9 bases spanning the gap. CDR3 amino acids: CASSEYSGYEQYF. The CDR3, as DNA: TGTGCCAGCAGTGAGTACAGTGGCTACGAGCAGTACTTC.

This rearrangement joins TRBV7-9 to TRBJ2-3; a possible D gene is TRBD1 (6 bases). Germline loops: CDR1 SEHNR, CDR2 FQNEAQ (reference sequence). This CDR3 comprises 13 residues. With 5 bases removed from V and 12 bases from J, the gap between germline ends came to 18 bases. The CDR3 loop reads CASSPNNLRGQYF. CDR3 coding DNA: TGTGCCAGCAGCCCTAACAATCTCAGGGGTCAGTATTTT.